This record looks at one T cell receptor beta chain sequence and its context. Other DNA sequences of this sample code for an identical CDR3. Naive CD8 cells lacked CD45RO, underwent positive selection for CCR7 and left out terminally differentiated effector memory CD45RA+ cells. TCRdb's table, derived via immunoSEQ multiplex PCR, lists solely in-frame clones and lacks some. The table records some 2 million clones, roughly 94% of them present only once. The CDR3 runs to 19 residues. Germline V CDR1 and CDR2: SGHVS, FQNEAQ. V shed 3 bases and J 4 bases; nucleotides not matched to a gene: 14. The data belong to a study of shared clonotypes between healthy human individuals.

The source is a man younger than 35 in good health. Material for sequencing was naive CD8+ T cells sorted from blood. The V and J genes are TRBV7-8 and TRBJ2-2; TRBD2 aligns across 10 bases. As DNA, the CDR3 is TGTGCCAGCAGCTTCAGAAGCGGTCTAGCGGGAGTTTCCACCGGGGAGCTGTTTTTT. It codes for CASSFRSGLAGVSTGELFF. The full variable domain, with the rest looked up from reference TRBV7-8 and TRBJ2-2, is GAGVSQSPRYKVAKRGQDVALRCDPISGHVSLFWYQQALGQGPEFLTYFQNEAQLDKSGLPSDRFFAERPEGSVSTLKIQRTQQEDSAVYLCASSFRSGLAGVSTGELFFGEGSRLTVL.